This TCR beta chain was profiled in a study of CD8 T cells in ankylosing spondylitis. General study results and limits: Disease-linked clones displayed a CD8+ phenotype and appeared relatively rarely in peripheral blood. Reported data indicate significant enrichment of disease-linked clones within matched ankylosing spondylitis synovial fluid. There were earlier reports of some motif variants in reactive arthritis synovial fluid and blood. Characteristic, it appeared, of ankylosing spondylitis blood was a TCR beta motif of seven or eight highly homologous variants.

A word on this clonotype: Its antigen is undetermined.

TCRdb re-called the 5' RACE reads with MiXCR, one entry per CDR3 protein. The sample has about 400,000 distinct CDR3 sequences, about a fifth seen once. Looked up from germline, CDR1 is LGHNA and CDR2 is YSLEER. The CDR3 sequence is 13 residues long. V dropped 1 base and J dropped 7 bases, with 10 bases sitting between them. The clonotype was recovered from a male donor with ankylosing spondylitis. The sample taken for sequencing was blood, either unsorted or a sorted T cell fraction (not recorded which). This chain links TRBV4-3 with TRBJ1-2; tentatively, D is TRBD1 (6 bases). This chain's CDR3 is CASSQAGGIGYTF. DNA for the CDR3: TGCGCCAGCAGCCAAGCGGGGGGCATTGGCTACACCTTC.